These 26 T cell receptor beta chains were all obtained from the same sample, sequenced in a study of cytomegalovirus exposure and HLA in healthy donors. The repertoire was sequenced with immunoSEQ multiplex PCR; TCRdb's copy has only in-frame clones and lacks some. This table has 56,000 or so clones, roughly 93% appearing once. The material sequenced was PBMCs. The receptor set was obtained from a woman under 30 in good health and CMV-seropositive.

This chain links TRBV30 with TRBJ2-5, with a possible D match to TRBD2 (5 bases). There are 13 residues in the CDR3. Germline values: CDR1 GTSNPN, CDR2 SVGIG (reference sequence). Trimming removed 5 bases from V and 5 bases from J, with 15 bases in between. The CDR3 DNA is TGTGCCTGGTCCGGGATAGGGCCCGAGACCCAGTACTTC. Translated, it gives CAWSGIGPETQYF.

Remarks on this clone: Its ends do not fully match the called genes, so a read error is possible. The gene calls are TRBV19 and TRBJ2-7; no definite D call. Germline assignment: CDR1 LNHDA and CDR2 SQIVND (reference sequence). The CDR3 length is 13 residues. The CDR3 reads CASSPLPGGEKVF. The CDR3 region has the DNA TGTGCCAGTAGCCCCCTCCCGGGTGGTGAGAAAGTCTTC.

The chain combines TRBV6-5 with TRBJ2-5; D might be TRBD1 (6 bases). The V end lost 5 bases, the J end lost 4 bases, and 17 bases lay between the germline ends. This CDR3 region has 15 residues. Germline V gene lookup returns CDR1 MNHEY and CDR2 SVGAGI. For the CDR3, the DNA is TGTGCCAGCAGTAGTTCCACAGGGTCGTCAGAGACCCAGTACTTC. Residues: CASSSSTGSSETQYF.

This sequence joins TRBV4-2 and TRBJ2-2; 9 nucleotides agree with TRBD2. Unmatched junction bases numbered 3, after V lost 0 bases and J lost 7 bases. The CDR3 contains 15 residues. The germline CDR1 and CDR2 sequences are LGHNA and YNFKEQ. CDR3 protein: CASSQERGGFGELFF. The DNA of the CDR3 is TGTGCCAGCAGCCAAGAGCGGGGGGGGTTCGGGGAGCTGTTTTTT.

J is TRBJ2-7 and V is TRBV6-5, with TRBD1 matching over 7 bases. The CDR3 extends over 13 amino acids. Trimming cost V 5 bases and J 9 bases; bases outside gene matches: 10. Germline loops: CDR1 MNHEY, CDR2 SVGAGI. CDR3 in DNA: TGTGCCAGCAGTGCGCAACGGGACAGTGCGCAGTACTTC. Its protein is CASSAQRDSAQYF.

V usage is TRBV7-2 and J usage is TRBJ2-1; 10 bases fit TRBD2. CDR3 size: 16 residues. Germline values: CDR1 SGHTA, CDR2 FQGNSA. V lost 0 bases to trimming and J lost 6 bases; unmatched junction nucleotides: 5. In DNA, the CDR3 is TGTGCCAGCAGCTTAGCTCAGCGGGGGGGCCTCAATGAGCAGTTCTTC. It yields the protein CASSLAQRGGLNEQFF.

The rearrangement uses TRBV7-6 and TRBJ1-2; D not certain. The V end lost 7 bases, the J end lost 0 bases, and 15 bases lay between the germline ends. Germline CDR1 is SGHVS and CDR2 is FNYEAQ. This CDR3 region has 15 residues. The CDR3 sequence: CASTNERGSNYGYTF. The CDR3 nucleotides read TGTGCCAGCACCAACGAACGGGGTTCTAACTATGGCTACACCTTC.

The chain joins TRBV29-1 to TRBJ1-4, with a weak D call TRBD1 (5 bases). Germline values: CDR1 SQVTM, CDR2 ANQGSEA. The V end was cut by 6 bases, the J end by 8 bases, with 16 bases between. This CDR3 is built from 13 residues. This chain's CDR3 is CSVLRDGGEKLFF. In nucleotides, the CDR3 is TGCAGCGTCCTCCGGGACGGAGGGGAAAAACTGTTTTTT. Full variable domain (outside the CDR3, taken from reference TRBV29-1 and TRBJ1-4): SAVISQKPSRDICQRGTSLTIQCQVDSQVTMMFWYRQQPGQSLTLIATANQGSEATYESGFVIDKFPISRPNLTFSTLTVSNMSPEDSSIYLCSVLRDGGEKLFFGSGTQLSVL.

The chain combines TRBV20-1 with TRBJ1-2, with 7 bases fitting TRBD1. V lost 5 bases and J lost 7; bases outside the gene matches: 4. This CDR3 comprises 11 residues. CDR1 is DFQATT, CDR2 SNEGSKA, per germline (reference sequence). CDR3 residues: CSADRVGGYTF. CDR3 nucleotides: TGCAGTGCTGACAGGGTTGGTGGCTACACCTTC.

This clone was picked up a small number of times. This chain connects TRBV6-1 to TRBJ2-7; 8 bases align to TRBD1. The CDR3 totals 15 residues. Trimming removed 6 bases from V and 0 bases from J; junction bases left unmatched: 7. The germline V gene has CDR1 MNHNS and CDR2 SASEGT. The chain's CDR3 is CASSQTGATSYEQYF. The CDR3 nucleotides read TGTGCCAGCAGCCAGACAGGGGCAACCTCCTACGAGCAGTACTTC.

The DNA of the CDR3 is TGTGCCAGCAGTGAAGCGTTCTACAGTTACGAGCAGTACTTC. Encoded protein: CASSEAFYSYEQYF. The chain recombines TRBV6-1 with TRBJ2-7; D is uncertain. V was trimmed by 0 bases and J by 4 bases, leaving 10 bases between them. The CDR3 extends over 14 amino acids. Germline V gene data show CDR1 as MNHNS and CDR2 as SASEGT.

The chain combines TRBV28 with TRBJ1-4; D not resolved. V was trimmed by 3 bases and J by 0 bases, leaving 11 bases between them. The CDR3 consists of 16 residues. CDR1 and CDR2 (germline): MDHEN, SYDVKM. This chain's CDR3 is CASSFIQSTTNEKLFF. The CDR3 nucleotides read TGTGCCAGCAGTTTTATCCAGTCAACAACTAATGAAAAACTGTTTTTT. Full variable domain (rest looked up from reference TRBV28 and TRBJ1-4): DVKVTQSSRYLVKRTGEKVFLECVQDMDHENMFWYRQDPGLGLRLIYFSYDVKMKEKGDIPEGYSVSREKKERFSLILESASTNQTSMYLCASSFIQSTTNEKLFFGSGTQLSVL.

The chain carries TRBV19 and TRBJ2-1; 7 bases fit TRBD1. The V gene's germline CDR1 is LNHDA and CDR2 SQIVND (reference sequence). The CDR3 is 15 amino acids. Trimming cost V 4 bases and J 8 bases; bases outside gene matches: 11. DNA of the CDR3: TGTGCCAGTAGTACTCCCAGGGGGTGGGGGTATGAGCAGTTCTTC. It translates to CASSTPRGWGYEQFF.

The chain uses TRBV9 and TRBJ1-1; 8 bases align to TRBD1. There are 17 residues in the CDR3. The junction had 8 bases not matched to a gene; V was cut back by 0 bases and J by 1 base. CDR1 is SGDLS and CDR2 is YYNGEE in the germline V gene. DNA for the CDR3: TGTGCCAGCAGCGTAGCATTACAGGGGGTAGGGAACACTGAAGCTTTCTTT. Translated, it gives CASSVALQGVGNTEAFF.

This chain links TRBV18 with TRBJ2-5; 12 bases fit TRBD1. Germline assignment: CDR1 KGHSH and CDR2 LQKENI. CDR3 length equals 15 residues. V lost 3 bases, J lost 5 bases, and 4 bases stayed unmatched. The CDR3 sequence is CASSPRGQGAETQYF. Written as DNA, the CDR3 is TGTGCCAGCTCACCGAGGGGACAGGGGGCCGAGACCCAGTACTTC.

The rearrangement uses TRBV5-1 and TRBJ2-7; no clear D. Trimming took 5 bases from V and 3 from J, leaving 6 bases between them. The CDR3 extends over 11 amino acids. Germline V gene data show CDR1 as SGHRS and CDR2 as YFSETQ. CDR3 sequence reads: CASRQNYEQYF. In nucleotides, the CDR3 is TGCGCCAGCAGACAGAACTACGAGCAGTACTTC.

The V gene is TRBV6-1, the J gene TRBJ2-7, with TRBD1 matching over 9 bases. CDR1 and CDR2 from the germline V gene are MNHNS and SASEGT. The J segment lost 9 bases and the V segment lost 5 bases, leaving 8 bases of the junction unmatched. This CDR3 is 13 amino acids long. The CDR3 loop is CASSSRDRVGQYF. The CDR3 coding sequence is TGTGCCAGCAGTTCCCGGGACAGGGTGGGGCAGTACTTC.

V gene TRBV11-2 combines with J gene TRBJ2-2, with D possibly matching TRBD2 (6 bases). Germline loops: CDR1 SGHAT, CDR2 FQNNGV. This CDR3 has 15 amino acids. V was trimmed by 6 bases and J by 0 bases, leaving 11 bases between them. CDR3 sequence reads: CASRSSASNTGELFF. DNA for the CDR3: TGTGCCAGCAGGTCTAGCGCCTCGAACACCGGGGAGCTGTTTTTT.

The rearrangement uses TRBV19 and TRBJ1-1; D is uncertain. CDR1 is LNHDA, CDR2 SQIVND, per germline (reference sequence). The length of the CDR3 is 15 residues. V gave up 5 bases and J gave up 0 bases, with 13 bases separating them. The CDR3 DNA reads TGTGCCAGTAGTGGGTCCACTAAGATGAACACTGAAGCTTTCTTT. Its translation: CASSGSTKMNTEAFF. The complete variable domain, with remaining parts taken from reference TRBV19 and TRBJ1-1, reads DGGITQSPKYLFRKEGQNVTLSCEQNLNHDAMYWYRQDPGQGLRLIYYSQIVNDFQKGDIAEGYSVSREKKESFPLTVTSAQKNPTAFYLCASSGSTKMNTEAFFGQGTRLTVV.

This sequence joins TRBV18 and TRBJ1-1, with TRBD1 as a possible D gene (6 bases). From germline, CDR1 is KGHSH and CDR2 LQKENI. V was trimmed by 4 bases and J by 1 base, leaving 13 bases between them. The CDR3 is 15 residues long. The CDR3 DNA sequence: TGTGCCAGCTCACGGTTTGGGGGCTCGAACACTGAAGCTTTCTTT. Translated: CASSRFGGSNTEAFF.

Only a few counts were recorded for this clone. The chain recombines TRBV28 with TRBJ1-2; 7 bases align to TRBD1. The CDR3 has 12 residues. From germline, CDR1 is MDHEN and CDR2 SYDVKM. The trim removed 6 bases at V and 8 bases at J, leaving 6 bases unmatched. The CDR3 reads CASRFGQVGYTF. CDR3 DNA sequence: TGTGCCAGCAGATTTGGACAGGTCGGCTACACCTTC.

This clone was seen just once. The chain is built from TRBV4-1 and TRBJ1-4, with D possibly TRBD1 on 6 matching bases. The length of the CDR3 is 15 residues. V was trimmed by 1 base and J by 8 bases, leaving 14 bases between them. Germline-derived CDR1 and CDR2 are MGHRA and YSYEKL. The CDR3 region is CASSQGPITGEKLFF. The DNA of the CDR3 is TGCGCCAGCAGCCAAGGACCCATAACAGGGGAAAAACTGTTTTTT.

The V gene is TRBV7-9, the J gene TRBJ2-3; 8 bases are a match to TRBD1. V dropped 5 bases and J dropped 2; count of bases not matched to a gene: 6. This CDR3 is 15 amino acids long. Germline CDR1 is SEHNR and CDR2 is FQNEAQ (reference sequence). CDR3 sequence (DNA): TGTGCCAGCAGCCCTCGACAGGGGACCACAGATACGCAGTATTTT. It encodes CASSPRQGTTDTQYF.

This rearrangement joins TRBV9 to TRBJ1-3; 7 bases agree with TRBD1. The CDR3 extends over 14 amino acids. Germline trimming cut 4 bases from V and 2 bases from J; bases unmatched to any gene: 3. Germline lookup yields CDR1 SGDLS and CDR2 YYNGEE. The CDR3 here is CASSKDRAGNTIYF. As DNA, the CDR3 is TGTGCCAGCAGCAAAGACAGGGCTGGAAACACCATATATTTT.

V usage is TRBV6-4 and J usage is TRBJ2-1; possibly TRBD2 for D (5 bases). Per germline, CDR1 MRHNA and CDR2 SNTAGT. Trimming removed 2 bases from V and 5 bases from J, with 16 bases in between. This CDR3 is 16 amino acids long. The CDR3 region has the DNA TGTGCCAGCAGTGACGCCAGCGGCCCTGGCGACAATGAGCAGTTCTTC. It specifies CASSDASGPGDNEQFF.

The sample holds a few counts of this clone. This rearrangement joins TRBV4-2 to TRBJ2-3, with 11 bases fitting TRBD2. Germline loops: CDR1 LGHNA, CDR2 YNFKEQ. J gave up 4 bases and V 0 bases, and 3 bases lay outside the gene matches. CDR3 size: 16 residues. CDR3 bases: TGTGCCAGCAGCCAAGATCGTAGCGGGGGGGCAGATACGCAGTATTTT. It specifies CASSQDRSGGADTQYF.